A selection of T cell receptor beta chains follows, all from one sample in a study of cytomegalovirus exposure and HLA in healthy donors. Measured with immunoSEQ multiplex PCR; TCRdb has only the in-frame clones, and not every one. The data contain under 200,000 clones, 80% of them singletons. The sample was PBMCs. Every receptor here comes from a man aged 35 to 55 in good health and CMV-seronegative. The CDR3 runs from the conserved cysteine through the conserved F or W.

V gene	CDR3 protein
TRBV6-1	CASSEGQGATDTQYF
TRBV25-1	CASEGTGYEQYF
TRBV7-3	CASRRSTSTDTQYF
TRBV5-1	CASSVDRSGWNTEAFF
TRBV5-3	CASSGQGYNEQFF
TRBV19	CASSGKTGLGQPQHF
TRBV6-1	CASSEGAGMNTEAFF
TRBV7-2	CASSQTSSYNEQFF
TRBV15	CATSRVPTGATKVSSTDTQYF
TRBV7-8	CASTNIAGEAFF
TRBV29-1	CSVQRVTGGNYEQYF
TRBV18	CASSPTATIGGELFF
TRBV1	CTSSLHRGGFSYEQYF
TRBV19	CASSADIAGNTIYF
TRBV27	CASSLVAESYEQYF
TRBV19	CASSIGDRATEAFF
TRBV29-1	CSVGTGELNSPLHF
TRBV5-6	CASSLRGGSTIYF
TRBV18	CASSLRRPGQGVHEQYF
TRBV7-2	CASRGGGYYGYTF
TRBV27	CASSLSMAGSTDTQYF
TRBV5-8	CASSFQGRLNTGELFF
TRBV28	CASSITSGRAQYEQYF
TRBV6-5	CASPSGGTYNEQFF
TRBV10-3	CAITGQGTDTQYF
TRBV4-1	CASSQGTSGVETQYF
TRBV7-2	CASSESNQPQHF
TRBV6-1	CASSEYFPVPNTGELFF
TRBV19	CASSVTGGTGELFF
TRBV2	CASRRTGSTEAFF
TRBV19	CASTLGASIYF
TRBV11-2	CASSSGVDQPQHF
TRBV5-6	CASSFNAGGLDEQFF
TRBV19	CASSIPGLAGGQEQFF
TRBV7-9	CASSLARGQILQETQYF
TRBV15	CATSRTFSGGNEQFF